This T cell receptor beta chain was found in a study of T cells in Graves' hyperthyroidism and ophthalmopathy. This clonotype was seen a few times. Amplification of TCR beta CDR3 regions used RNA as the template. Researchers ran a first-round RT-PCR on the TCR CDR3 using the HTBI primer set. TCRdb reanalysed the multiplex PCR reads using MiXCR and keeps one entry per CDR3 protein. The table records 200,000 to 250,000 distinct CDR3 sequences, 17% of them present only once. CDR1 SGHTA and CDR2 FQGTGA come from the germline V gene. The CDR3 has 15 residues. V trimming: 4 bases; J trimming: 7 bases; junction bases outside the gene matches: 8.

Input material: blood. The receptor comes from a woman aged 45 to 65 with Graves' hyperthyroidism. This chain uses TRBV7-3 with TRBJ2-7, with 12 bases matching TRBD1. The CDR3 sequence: CASSWSRDRGREQYF. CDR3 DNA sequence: TGTGCCAGCAGCTGGAGCCGGGACAGGGGGCGGGAGCAGTACTTC.